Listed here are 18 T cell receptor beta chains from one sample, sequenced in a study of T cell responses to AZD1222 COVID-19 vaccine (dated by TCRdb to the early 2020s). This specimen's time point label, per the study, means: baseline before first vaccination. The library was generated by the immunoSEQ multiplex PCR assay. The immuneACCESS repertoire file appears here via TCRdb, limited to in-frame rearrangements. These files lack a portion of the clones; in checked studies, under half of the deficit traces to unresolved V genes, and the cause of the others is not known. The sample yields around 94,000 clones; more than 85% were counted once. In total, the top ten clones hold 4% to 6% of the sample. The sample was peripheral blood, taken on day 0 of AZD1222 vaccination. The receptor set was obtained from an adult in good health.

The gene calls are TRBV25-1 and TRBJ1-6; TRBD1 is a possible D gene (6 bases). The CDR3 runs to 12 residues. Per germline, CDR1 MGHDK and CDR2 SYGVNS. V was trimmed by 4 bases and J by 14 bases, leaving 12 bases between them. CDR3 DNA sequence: TGTGCCAGCAGTGTGGGGGGCCGGGCCCTCCACTTT. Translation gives CASSVGGRALHF.

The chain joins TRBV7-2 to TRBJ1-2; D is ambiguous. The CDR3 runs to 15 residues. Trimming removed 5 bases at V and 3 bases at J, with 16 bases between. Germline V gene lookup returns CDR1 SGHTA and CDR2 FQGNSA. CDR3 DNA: TGTGCCAGCAGCCCCACGAAAAGCGGTTACTATGGCTACACCTTC. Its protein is CASSPTKSGYYGYTF.

The CDR3 coding sequence is TGCGCCAGCAGCCAAGATACCGGCAGGACTAATGAAAAACTGTTTTTT. Protein: CASSQDTGRTNEKLFF. This chain links TRBV4-3 with TRBJ1-4; no firm D call. Germline V CDR1 and CDR2: LGHNA, YSLEER. The CDR3 loop spans 16 amino acids. V lost 0 bases and J lost 2, with 10 bases in between.

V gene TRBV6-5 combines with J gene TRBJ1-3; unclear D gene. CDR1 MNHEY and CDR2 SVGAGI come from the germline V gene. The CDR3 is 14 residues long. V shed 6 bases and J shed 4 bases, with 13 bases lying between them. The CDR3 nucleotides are TGTGCCAGCAGCCCGTTTTACAGCGGAAACACCATATATTTT. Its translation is CASSPFYSGNTIYF.

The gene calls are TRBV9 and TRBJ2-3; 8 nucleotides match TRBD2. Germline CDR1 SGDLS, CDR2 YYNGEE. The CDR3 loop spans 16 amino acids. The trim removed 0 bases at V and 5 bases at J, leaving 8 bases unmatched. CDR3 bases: TGTGCCAGCAGCGTAGGCAACGGGAGGGCCGTAGATACGCAGTATTTT. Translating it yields CASSVGNGRAVDTQYF.

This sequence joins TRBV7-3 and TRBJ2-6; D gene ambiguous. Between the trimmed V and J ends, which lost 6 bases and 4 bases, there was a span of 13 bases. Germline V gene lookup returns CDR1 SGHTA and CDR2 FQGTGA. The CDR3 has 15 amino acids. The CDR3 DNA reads TGTGCCAGCAGACCCTCAAACGTGGGGGCCAACGTCCTGACTTTC. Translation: CASRPSNVGANVLTF.

The CDR3 DNA reads TGTGCCACCGGGGGCATGGAGTCAGAGACCCAGTACTTC. This translates into CATGGMESETQYF. The V gene is TRBV24-1, the J gene TRBJ2-5, with D possibly TRBD1 on 6 matching bases. Germline V gene data show CDR1 as KGHDR and CDR2 as SFDVKD. The CDR3 covers 13 residues. V lost 9 bases and J 4 bases, leaving 14 bases between the germline ends.

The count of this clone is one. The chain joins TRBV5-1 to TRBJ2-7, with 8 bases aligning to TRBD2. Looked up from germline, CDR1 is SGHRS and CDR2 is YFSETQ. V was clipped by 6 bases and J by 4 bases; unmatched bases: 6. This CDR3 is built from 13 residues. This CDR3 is CASNREGRYEQYF. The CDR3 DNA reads TGCGCCAGCAACCGGGAGGGCCGGTACGAGCAGTACTTC. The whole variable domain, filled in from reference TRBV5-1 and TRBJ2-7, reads KAGVTQTPRYLIKTRGQQVTLSCSPISGHRSVSWYQQTPGQGLQFLFEYFSETQRNKGNFPGRFSGRQFSNSRSEMNVSTLELGDSALYLCASNREGRYEQYFGPGTRLTVT.

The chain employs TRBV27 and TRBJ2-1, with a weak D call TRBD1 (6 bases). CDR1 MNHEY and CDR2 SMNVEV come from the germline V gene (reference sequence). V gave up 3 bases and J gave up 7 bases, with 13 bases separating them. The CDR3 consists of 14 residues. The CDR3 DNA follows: TGTGCCAGCAGTTTCCCGGCCAGGGGTAATGAGCAGTTCTTC. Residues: CASSFPARGNEQFF.

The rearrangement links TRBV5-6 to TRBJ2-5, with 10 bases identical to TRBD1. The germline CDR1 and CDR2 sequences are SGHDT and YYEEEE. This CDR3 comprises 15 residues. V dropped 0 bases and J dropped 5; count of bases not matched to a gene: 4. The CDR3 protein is CASSLGTGGGETQYF. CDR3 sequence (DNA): TGTGCCAGCAGCTTGGGGACAGGGGGAGGGGAGACCCAGTACTTC.

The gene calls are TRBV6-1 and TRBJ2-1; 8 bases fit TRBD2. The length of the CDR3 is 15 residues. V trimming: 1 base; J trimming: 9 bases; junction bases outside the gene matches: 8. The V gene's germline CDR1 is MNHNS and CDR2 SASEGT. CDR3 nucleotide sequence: TGTGCCAGCAGTGAAGGCGGGACTAGTCTTGGTGAGCAGTTCTTC. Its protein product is CASSEGGTSLGEQFF.

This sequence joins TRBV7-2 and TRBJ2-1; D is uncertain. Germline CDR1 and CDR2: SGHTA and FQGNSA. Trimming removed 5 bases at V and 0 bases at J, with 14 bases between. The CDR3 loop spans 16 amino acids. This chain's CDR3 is CASSPGPLSSYNEQFF. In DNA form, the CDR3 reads TGTGCCAGCAGCCCCGGGCCTCTAAGCTCCTACAATGAGCAGTTCTTC. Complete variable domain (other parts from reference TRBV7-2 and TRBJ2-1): GAGVSQSPSNKVTEKGKDVELRCDPISGHTALYWYRQSLGQGLEFLIYFQGNSAPDKSGLPSDRFSAERTGGSVSTLTIQRTQQEDSAVYLCASSPGPLSSYNEQFFGPGTRLTVL.

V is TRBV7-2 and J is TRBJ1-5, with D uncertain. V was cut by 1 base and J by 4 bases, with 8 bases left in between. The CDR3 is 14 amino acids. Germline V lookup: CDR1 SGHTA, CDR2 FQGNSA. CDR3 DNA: TGTGCCAGCAGCTTAGTTCAGCTGAATCAGCCCCAGCATTTT. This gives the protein CASSLVQLNQPQHF.

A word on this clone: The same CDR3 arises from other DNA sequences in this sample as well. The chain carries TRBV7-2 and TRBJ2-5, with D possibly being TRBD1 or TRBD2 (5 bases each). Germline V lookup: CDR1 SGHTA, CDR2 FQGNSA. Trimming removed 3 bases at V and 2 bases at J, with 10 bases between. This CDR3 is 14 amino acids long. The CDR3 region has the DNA TGTGCCAGCAGCTTGGGGCGGGCACAAGAGACCCAGTACTTC. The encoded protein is CASSLGRAQETQYF.

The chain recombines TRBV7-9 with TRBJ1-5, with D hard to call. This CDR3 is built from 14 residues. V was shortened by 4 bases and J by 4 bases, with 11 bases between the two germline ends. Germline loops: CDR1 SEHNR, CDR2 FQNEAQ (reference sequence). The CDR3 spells CASSWASENQPQHF. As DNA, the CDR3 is TGTGCCAGCAGCTGGGCCAGCGAAAATCAGCCCCAGCATTTT.

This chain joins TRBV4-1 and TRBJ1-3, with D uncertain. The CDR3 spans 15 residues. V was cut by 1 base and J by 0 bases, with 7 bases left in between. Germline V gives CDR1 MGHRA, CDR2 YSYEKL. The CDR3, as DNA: TGCGCCAGCAGCCAAGTACAAAGCTCTGGAAACACCATATATTTT. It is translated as CASSQVQSSGNTIYF.

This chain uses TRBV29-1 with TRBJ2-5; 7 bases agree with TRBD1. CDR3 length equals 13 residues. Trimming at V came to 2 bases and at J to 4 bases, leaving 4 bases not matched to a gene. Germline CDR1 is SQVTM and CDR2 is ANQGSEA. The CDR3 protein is CSVERQGGETQYF. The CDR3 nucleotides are TGCAGCGTTGAAAGACAGGGTGGAGAGACCCAGTACTTC.

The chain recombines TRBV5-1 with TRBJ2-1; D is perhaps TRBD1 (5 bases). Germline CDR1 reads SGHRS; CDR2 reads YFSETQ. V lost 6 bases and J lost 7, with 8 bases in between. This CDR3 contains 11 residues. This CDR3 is CASNRNNEQFF. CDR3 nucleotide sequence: TGCGCCAGCAACAGGAATAATGAGCAGTTCTTC.